These T cell receptor beta chains were read from a single sample in a study of cytomegalovirus exposure and HLA in healthy donors. Libraries were prepared by immunoSEQ multiplex PCR; TCRdb keeps only in-frame clonotypes and omits some of them. The repertoire table contains about 38,000 clones. The sequenced sample was PBMCs. All receptors derive from a man aged 40-49 years in good health and CMV-seropositive. Both conserved end residues are part of each CDR3. The order of the fields is V gene, D gene, J gene, CDR3 protein, CDR3 DNA. A D gene is named only where the DNA matches it firmly.

v_call: TRBV5-6
d_call: TRBD1
j_call: TRBJ2-1
cdr3_aa: CASRRRGLTDRAINEQFF
cdr3_nt: TGTGCCAGCAGGCGGCGGGGTCTTACGGACAGGGCGATCAATGAGCAGTTCTTC

v_call: TRBV5-6
d_call: NA
j_call: TRBJ1-2
cdr3_aa: CASSFGSYGGDYGYTF
cdr3_nt: TGTGCCAGCAGCTTCGGATCGTACGGAGGGGACTATGGCTACACCTTC

v_call: TRBV18
d_call: NA
j_call: TRBJ1-2
cdr3_aa: CASSPDKLRGYTF
cdr3_nt: TGTGCCAGCTCACCCGACAAGCTGCGAGGCTACACCTTC

v_call: TRBV6-6
d_call: NA
j_call: TRBJ2-6
cdr3_aa: CASSFFPPMGANVLTF
cdr3_nt: TGTGCCAGCAGTTTTTTTCCCCCCATGGGGGCCAACGTCCTGACTTTC

v_call: TRBV5-4
d_call: NA
j_call: TRBJ1-2
cdr3_aa: CASSSLGGSNYGYTF
cdr3_nt: TGTGCCAGCAGCTCCCTAGGGGGTTCTAACTATGGCTACACCTTC

v_call: TRBV5-3
d_call: TRBD2
j_call: TRBJ2-3
cdr3_aa: CARSIGPGLAPDTQYF
cdr3_nt: TGTGCCAGAAGCATTGGACCGGGACTAGCGCCAGATACGCAGTATTTT

v_call: TRBV27
d_call: TRBD2
j_call: TRBJ2-7
cdr3_aa: CASSLGLAGVIEQYF
cdr3_nt: TGTGCCAGCAGTTTGGGACTAGCGGGAGTGATCGAGCAGTACTTC

v_call: TRBV4-1
d_call: TRBD2
j_call: TRBJ2-3
cdr3_aa: CASSQDLAGAPTYTDTQYF
cdr3_nt: TGCGCCAGCAGCCAAGATCTGGCGGGAGCGCCAACTTACACAGATACGCAGTATTTT

v_call: TRBV14
d_call: NA
j_call: TRBJ2-1
cdr3_aa: CASSQALEQFF
cdr3_nt: TGTGCCAGCAGCCAAGCTTTGGAGCAGTTCTTC

v_call: TRBV11-2
d_call: NA
j_call: TRBJ2-7
cdr3_aa: CASSNGATQVSYEQYF
cdr3_nt: TGTGCCAGCAGCAATGGGGCCACACAAGTCTCCTACGAGCAGTACTTC

v_call: TRBV28
d_call: TRBD2
j_call: TRBJ2-4
cdr3_aa: CASRSDGAGGIKNIQYF
cdr3_nt: TGTGCCAGCAGATCGGACGGGGCGGGAGGTATTAAAAACATTCAGTACTTC

v_call: TRBV5-6
d_call: TRBD2
j_call: TRBJ2-2
cdr3_aa: CASSRMWTSSGELFF
cdr3_nt: TGTGCCAGCAGCCGCATGTGGACTAGTTCCGGGGAGCTGTTTTTT

v_call: TRBV9
d_call: TRBD2
j_call: TRBJ2-3
cdr3_aa: CASSVGPAGVVTDTQYF
cdr3_nt: TGTGCCAGCAGCGTAGGTCCAGCGGGAGTAGTCACAGATACGCAGTATTTT

v_call: TRBV5-6
d_call: NA
j_call: TRBJ1-3
cdr3_aa: CASSSGFFSGNTIYF
cdr3_nt: TGTGCCAGCAGCTCAGGATTCTTCTCTGGAAACACCATATATTTT

v_call: TRBV7-2
d_call: NA
j_call: TRBJ1-3
cdr3_aa: CASSPQTALSGNTIYF
cdr3_nt: TGTGCCAGCAGCCCCCAGACAGCCCTCTCTGGAAACACCATATATTTT

v_call: TRBV11-3
d_call: NA
j_call: TRBJ2-3
cdr3_aa: CASSLIQASARTDTQYF
cdr3_nt: TGTGCCAGCAGCTTAATTCAGGCTAGCGCTCGCACAGATACGCAGTATTTT

v_call: TRBV20-1
d_call: NA
j_call: TRBJ2-7
cdr3_aa: CSASNYYEQYF
cdr3_nt: TGCAGTGCTAGTAACTACTACGAGCAGTACTTC

v_call: TRBV21-1
d_call: NA
j_call: TRBJ2-7
cdr3_aa: CASSKVPRYEQYF
cdr3_nt: TGTGCCAGCAGCAAAGTCCCGCGATACGAGCAGTACTTC

v_call: TRBV29-1
d_call: TRBD2
j_call: TRBJ2-5
cdr3_aa: CSVAGLARETQYF
cdr3_nt: TGCAGCGTTGCCGGACTAGCCCGGGAGACCCAGTACTTC

v_call: TRBV7-9
d_call: NA
j_call: TRBJ2-5
cdr3_aa: CASSSAVQETQYF
cdr3_nt: TGTGCCAGCAGCTCTGCAGTCCAAGAGACCCAGTACTTC

v_call: TRBV4-1
d_call: TRBD2
j_call: TRBJ2-5
cdr3_aa: CASSQEEWSGGETQYF
cdr3_nt: TGCGCCAGCAGCCAAGAAGAGTGGAGCGGGGGAGAGACCCAGTACTTC

v_call: TRBV18
d_call: NA
j_call: TRBJ2-7
cdr3_aa: CASPNGYEQYF
cdr3_nt: TGTGCCAGCCCAAACGGCTACGAGCAGTACTTC

v_call: TRBV5-1
d_call: TRBD1
j_call: TRBJ2-3
cdr3_aa: CASSSQGWPDTQYF
cdr3_nt: TGCGCCAGCAGCTCACAGGGGTGGCCAGATACGCAGTATTTT

v_call: TRBV7-9
d_call: TRBD1
j_call: TRBJ1-2
cdr3_aa: CASSRGDRDGYTF
cdr3_nt: TGTGCCAGCAGCAGGGGGGACAGGGATGGCTACACCTTC

v_call: TRBV6-5
d_call: NA
j_call: TRBJ1-1
cdr3_aa: CASSYHSPTAEAFF
cdr3_nt: TGTGCCAGCAGTTACCATTCTCCTACCGCTGAAGCTTTCTTT

v_call: TRBV25-1
d_call: NA
j_call: TRBJ1-4
cdr3_aa: CASSAHLGQGTGEKLFF
cdr3_nt: TGTGCCAGCAGTGCTCACTTGGGGCAGGGTACAGGAGAAAAACTGTTTTTT

v_call: TRBV28
d_call: NA
j_call: TRBJ1-1
cdr3_aa: CASSLGRGAFF
cdr3_nt: TGTGCCAGCAGTTTAGGCCGGGGGGCTTTCTTT

v_call: TRBV13
d_call: NA
j_call: TRBJ2-6
cdr3_aa: CASSLSEQGLGANVLTF
cdr3_nt: TGTGCCAGCAGCCTATCAGAGCAGGGGTTGGGGGCCAACGTCCTGACTTTC

v_call: TRBV11-2
d_call: NA
j_call: TRBJ2-5
cdr3_aa: CASSLRGFTQETQYF
cdr3_nt: TGTGCCAGCAGCTTACGTGGTTTTACACAAGAGACCCAGTACTTC

v_call: TRBV28
d_call: NA
j_call: TRBJ2-1
cdr3_aa: CASSSEQTQIYNEQFF
cdr3_nt: TGTGCCAGCAGTTCGGAGCAGACTCAAATTTACAATGAGCAGTTCTTC

v_call: TRBV14
d_call: TRBD2
j_call: TRBJ2-3
cdr3_aa: CASSQLAGAVNTQYF
cdr3_nt: TGTGCCAGCAGCCAACTAGCGGGAGCTGTGAATACGCAGTATTTT

v_call: TRBV5-1
d_call: NA
j_call: TRBJ2-7
cdr3_aa: CASSPRDRSSYEQYF
cdr3_nt: TGCGCCAGCAGCCCCCGCGACAGGAGCTCCTACGAGCAGTACTTC

v_call: TRBV21-1
d_call: NA
j_call: TRBJ2-7
cdr3_aa: CASSNRRQGASYEQYF
cdr3_nt: TGTGCCAGCAGCAACCGCCGGCAGGGGGCCTCCTACGAGCAGTACTTC

v_call: TRBV29-1
d_call: NA
j_call: TRBJ1-1
cdr3_aa: CSVSQGSEAFF
cdr3_nt: TGCAGCGTCTCTCAGGGGTCTGAAGCTTTCTTT

v_call: TRBV18
d_call: TRBD1
j_call: TRBJ2-1
cdr3_aa: CASSPPIWDRGTHEQFF
cdr3_nt: TGTGCCAGCTCACCACCGATCTGGGACAGGGGGACGCATGAGCAGTTCTTC

v_call: TRBV19
d_call: NA
j_call: TRBJ1-5
cdr3_aa: CASSRPGSSNQPQHF
cdr3_nt: TGTGCCAGTAGCCGTCCAGGTTCTAGCAATCAGCCCCAGCATTTT

v_call: TRBV28
d_call: TRBD1
j_call: TRBJ2-7
cdr3_aa: CASTGTGGIYEQYF
cdr3_nt: TGTGCCAGCACAGGGACAGGGGGTATTTACGAGCAGTACTTC

v_call: TRBV5-4
d_call: TRBD1
j_call: TRBJ1-2
cdr3_aa: CASSFGGQGGADYGYTF
cdr3_nt: TGTGCCAGCAGCTTCGGTGGACAGGGGGGGGCGGACTATGGCTACACCTTC

v_call: TRBV7-2
d_call: TRBD2
j_call: TRBJ2-3
cdr3_aa: CASSRGTSRDTQYF
cdr3_nt: TGTGCCAGCAGCCGGGGGACTAGTCGGGATACGCAGTATTTT

v_call: TRBV6-1
d_call: NA
j_call: TRBJ2-5
cdr3_aa: CASSEGSVETQYF
cdr3_nt: TGTGCCAGCAGTGAAGGGTCAGTAGAGACCCAGTACTTC

v_call: TRBV11-2
d_call: NA
j_call: TRBJ2-1
cdr3_aa: CASSLDQSIEQFF
cdr3_nt: TGTGCCAGCAGCTTAGATCAATCTATTGAGCAGTTCTTC

v_call: TRBV2
d_call: TRBD1
j_call: TRBJ1-1
cdr3_aa: CASSYGTDTRSAFF
cdr3_nt: TGTGCCAGCTCTTACGGGACAGACACCCGGTCGGCTTTCTTT

v_call: TRBV5-1
d_call: NA
j_call: TRBJ1-4
cdr3_aa: CASSLGMTDYATNEKLFF
cdr3_nt: TGCGCCAGCAGCTTGGGGATGACAGATTATGCAACTAATGAAAAACTGTTTTTT

v_call: TRBV19
d_call: TRBD1
j_call: TRBJ2-7
cdr3_aa: CASKVRGSREQYF
cdr3_nt: TGTGCCAGTAAGGTCAGGGGGTCTCGGGAGCAGTACTTC

v_call: TRBV27
d_call: TRBD1
j_call: TRBJ1-2
cdr3_aa: CASSYRLRGGAYGYTF
cdr3_nt: TGTGCCAGCTCATACCGGCTTAGAGGGGGCGCGTATGGCTACACCTTC

v_call: TRBV6-6
d_call: NA
j_call: TRBJ2-1
cdr3_aa: CASSYVEVNEQFF
cdr3_nt: TGTGCCAGCAGTTACGTGGAGGTCAATGAGCAGTTCTTC

v_call: TRBV29-1
d_call: TRBD1
j_call: TRBJ2-1
cdr3_aa: CGSSGQGFDEQFF
cdr3_nt: TGCGGAAGTTCCGGACAGGGATTCGATGAGCAGTTCTTC

v_call: TRBV30
d_call: NA
j_call: TRBJ2-3
cdr3_aa: CAWSITGADTQYF
cdr3_nt: TGTGCCTGGAGCATTACGGGGGCAGATACGCAGTATTTT

v_call: TRBV27
d_call: NA
j_call: TRBJ1-2
cdr3_aa: CASSFSFANYGYTF
cdr3_nt: TGTGCCAGCAGTTTTAGCTTTGCTAACTATGGCTACACCTTC

v_call: TRBV12-2
d_call: NA
j_call: TRBJ2-2
cdr3_aa: CASRGGQGHGELFF
cdr3_nt: TGTGCAAGTCGAGGGGGACAGGGTCACGGGGAGCTGTTTTTT

v_call: TRBV5-8
d_call: TRBD1
j_call: TRBJ2-7
cdr3_aa: CASSLEGWDREDEQYF
cdr3_nt: TGTGCCAGCAGCTTGGAGGGCTGGGACAGGGAGGACGAGCAGTACTTC